This TCR beta chain was observed in a study of cytomegalovirus exposure and HLA in healthy donors. Study-level results: Sequencing likely generated an artifact that appeared as a cluster of highly shared sequence variants.

The PCR made use of 60 Vbeta and 13 Jbeta primers. Clones were sequenced by immunoSEQ multiplex PCR, and TCRdb holds only the in-frame ones, with some missing. The sample holds about 89,000 clones, over 60% seen once. With respect to this clone: What it recognizes is unknown.

The V gene lost 0 bases and the J gene lost 1 base, with 12 bases spanning the gap. Per germline, CDR1 SQVTM and CDR2 ANQGSEA. The CDR3 runs 15 residues. Input material: PBMCs. The receptor was isolated from a man aged 25 to 45 in good health and CMV-seronegative. The chain joins TRBV29-1 to TRBJ2-5, with D tentatively TRBD2 (6 bases). CDR3 bases: TGCAGCGTTGAAGACGGGTCGGGGGTCCAAGAGACCCAGTACTTC. Translated: CSVEDGSGVQETQYF.